This T cell receptor beta chain was profiled in a study of cytomegalovirus exposure and HLA in healthy donors. The study's findings and limits: An analysis that was carried out later associated fewer than 20,000 TCR beta sequences with HLA alleles at 0.05 false discovery rate. Accurate prediction of most subjects' HLA-A and HLA-B alleles from TCR beta sequences was reported.

Unrecorded immune exposures were likely, despite nominal health at sampling. Use of 60 Vbeta and 13 Jbeta primers characterized the PCR. Libraries were prepared by immunoSEQ multiplex PCR; TCRdb keeps only in-frame clonotypes and omits some of them. This table has approximately 170,000 clones, roughly three quarters appearing once. This clone was recorded only once. Its antigen remains unknown. This CDR3 has 14 amino acids. V lost 5 bases and J lost 1, with 11 bases in between. Germline V gene sequence: CDR1 SGHAT, CDR2 FQNNGV. Material for sequencing was PBMCs. The TCR sequence derives from a young man in good health and CMV-seropositive. The chain has TRBV11-2 and TRBJ1-1; perhaps TRBD1 as D (5 bases). CDR3 sequence reads: CASSQTRENTEAFF. The DNA for the CDR3 is TGTGCCAGCAGCCAAACCAGGGAGAACACTGAAGCTTTCTTT.